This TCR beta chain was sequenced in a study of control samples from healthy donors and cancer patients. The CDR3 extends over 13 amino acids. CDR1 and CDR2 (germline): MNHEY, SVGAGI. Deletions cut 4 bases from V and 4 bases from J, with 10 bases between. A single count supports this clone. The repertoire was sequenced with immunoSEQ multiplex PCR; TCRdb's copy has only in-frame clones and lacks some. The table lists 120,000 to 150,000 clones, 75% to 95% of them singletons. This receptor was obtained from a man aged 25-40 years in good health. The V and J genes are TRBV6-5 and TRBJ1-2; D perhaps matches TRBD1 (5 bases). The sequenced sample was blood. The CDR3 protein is CASSSRGGYGYTF. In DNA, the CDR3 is TGTGCCAGCAGTTCCCGGGGGGGCTATGGCTACACCTTC.